This TCR beta chain appears in the sequencing data of a study of cytomegalovirus exposure and HLA in healthy donors. PCR employed 60 Vbeta and 13 Jbeta primers. Sequenced by immunoSEQ multiplex PCR; TCRdb stores in-frame clones only, minus some. The profile shows about 130,000 clones, roughly 80% of them singletons. The CDR3 runs to 14 residues. Trimming removed 4 bases from V and 1 base from J, with 9 bases in between. CDR1 is SGHTA, CDR2 FQGTGA, per germline. The clonotype originates from a male donor in good health and CMV-seronegative. Sequences were obtained from PBMCs. V and J are TRBV7-3 and TRBJ2-3; D perhaps matches TRBD2 (5 bases). CDR3 nucleotides: TGTGCCAGCAGCTATCTCGGGGGCACAGATACGCAGTATTTT. Translated: CASSYLGGTDTQYF.